A single sample is the source of the 26 T cell receptor beta chains below, sequenced in a study of CD8+CD57+ T cells in acquired aplastic anemia. Genomic DNA constituted the template upon which TCR beta VDJ and CDR3 profiling was performed. TCRdb reprocessed the reads via MiXCR and lists one record per CDR3 protein. The data hold some 210,000 distinct CDR3 sequences, with roughly 55% observed a single time. Sequenced input: sorted CD4+, CD8+, or CD8+CD57+ T cells (not recorded which) from PBMCs. These receptors all stem from a human donor in good health.

The chain is built from TRBV7-2 and TRBJ1-2; 8 bases align to TRBD1. V was clipped by 4 bases and J by 6 bases; unmatched bases: 10. Per germline, CDR1 SGHTA and CDR2 FQGNSA. The CDR3 loop spans 15 amino acids. CDR3 sequence: CASSSQTGDEDGYTF. The CDR3 DNA follows: TGTGCCAGCAGCTCCCAGACAGGGGATGAAGATGGCTACACCTTC.

This clonotype was counted a single time. This sequence joins TRBV9 and TRBJ1-2, with 7 positions matching TRBD1. This CDR3 contains 15 residues. J gave up 2 bases and V 4 bases, and 8 bases lay outside the gene matches. CDR1 and CDR2 from the germline V gene are SGDLS and YYNGEE. In DNA form, the CDR3 reads TGTGCCAGCAGCCCTTGGACAGGAGACAACTATGGCTACACCTTC. This sequence encodes CASSPWTGDNYGYTF.

The chain joins TRBV7-6 to TRBJ2-2; the D is unclear. CDR3 length: 14 residues. In germline, CDR1 is SGHVS, CDR2 FNYEAQ. The V gene lost 0 bases and the J gene lost 4 bases, with 6 bases spanning the gap. CDR3 amino acids: CASSLARSTGELFF. The DNA for the CDR3 is TGTGCCAGCAGCTTAGCGCGCAGCACCGGGGAGCTGTTTTTT.

This clonotype was counted only a few times. The V call is TRBV7-9, the J call TRBJ2-5, with D hard to call. CDR1 is SEHNR, CDR2 FQNEAQ, per germline (reference sequence). The length of the CDR3 is 14 residues. V was trimmed by 1 base and J by 2 bases, leaving 8 bases between them. The CDR3 reads CASSLGREQETQYF. The CDR3 coding sequence is TGTGCCAGCAGCTTAGGCCGCGAACAAGAGACCCAGTACTTC.

This clonotype was seen only once. V usage is TRBV29-1 and J usage is TRBJ2-1; maybe TRBD2 (6 bases). V lost 6 bases, J lost 2 bases, and 20 bases lay in between. The CDR3 has 16 amino acids. Per germline, CDR1 SQVTM and CDR2 ANQGSEA. CDR3 coding DNA: TGCAGCGTGGGTCCGGGACTCTCGACGGCCTACAATGAGCAGTTCTTC. This encodes CSVGPGLSTAYNEQFF.

The rearrangement links TRBV7-2 to TRBJ2-7; 12 bases match TRBD2. Looked up from germline, CDR1 is SGHTA and CDR2 is FQGNSA. The CDR3 covers 19 residues. V shed 5 bases, J shed 5 bases, and the junction held 19 bases outside the gene matches. The CDR3 bases are TGTGCCAGCAGCACCCAATTAGGACTAGCGGGACCACTCCGGAACGAGCAGTACTTC. It specifies CASSTQLGLAGPLRNEQYF.

The V call is TRBV19, the J call TRBJ2-7; no reliable D call. V lost 9 bases and J 2 bases, leaving 17 bases between the germline ends. The CDR3 has 14 residues. CDR1 is LNHDA, CDR2 SQIVND, per germline (reference sequence). The CDR3 region is CASRDRGGTYEQYF. Written as DNA, the CDR3 is TGTGCCAGCAGAGATCGAGGCGGAACCTACGAGCAGTACTTC.

This sequence joins TRBV7-9 and TRBJ1-2; the match to TRBD1 covers 9 bases. V dropped 2 bases and J dropped 0; count of bases not matched to a gene: 7. This CDR3 region has 17 residues. The V gene's germline CDR1 is SEHNR and CDR2 FQNEAQ (reference sequence). The CDR3 protein is CASSLSLGQGANYGYTF. CDR3 nucleotides: TGTGCCAGCAGCTTATCGTTGGGACAGGGCGCTAACTATGGCTACACCTTC.

Written as DNA, the CDR3 is TGTGCCAGCAGTTACGGCCGGAACTATGGCTACACCTTC. Translating gives CASSYGRNYGYTF. The chain recombines TRBV6-4 with TRBJ1-2; no reliable D call. V lost 5 bases and J lost 2, with 9 bases in between. Germline loops: CDR1 MRHNA, CDR2 SNTAGT. The CDR3 runs to 13 residues.

This clonotype has a handful of counts. The gene calls are TRBV24-1 and TRBJ2-5; D gene ambiguous. The CDR3 is 12 residues long. V was trimmed by 4 bases and J by 8 bases, leaving 10 bases between them. CDR1 is KGHDR, CDR2 SFDVKD, per germline. CDR3 sequence: CATSESGSTQYF. The CDR3 coding sequence is TGTGCCACCAGTGAATCGGGCAGTACCCAGTACTTC.

This clonotype was counted at least ten times. This chain links TRBV7-6 with TRBJ2-7; no definite D call. The CDR3 runs to 12 residues. Per the germline V gene, CDR1 is SGHVS and CDR2 is FNYEAQ. Trimming took off 5 bases at V and 6 bases at J, with 11 bases between the two ends. As DNA, the CDR3 is TGTGCCAGCAGCCCTGGGGTTCCCGAGCAGTACTTC. It is translated as CASSPGVPEQYF.

This chain connects TRBV24-1 to TRBJ2-3; D perhaps matches TRBD2 (5 bases). The V gene's germline CDR1 is KGHDR and CDR2 SFDVKD. V shed 5 bases and J shed 0 bases, with 8 bases lying between them. This CDR3 has 14 residues. The CDR3: CATSGGLSTDTQYF. Written as DNA, the CDR3 is TGTGCCACCAGTGGCGGGTTAAGCACAGATACGCAGTATTTT.

On this clonotype: Without the conserved terminal phenylalanine or tryptophan, this CDR3 likely stems from a read error. V gene TRBV9 combines with J gene TRBJ1-2; TRBD1 might be the D (5 bases). Per the germline V gene, CDR1 is SGDLS and CDR2 is YYNGEE. With 3 bases removed from V and 9 bases from J, the gap between germline ends came to 15 bases. CDR3 size: 13 residues. For the CDR3, the DNA is TGTGCCAGCAGCGCCGCCGGGGGGAATAGCTACACCTCC. This gives the protein CASSAAGGNSYTS.

At least ten counts were recorded for this clonotype. The V and J genes are TRBV4-2 and TRBJ2-2; D tentatively fits TRBD1 or TRBD2 (5 bases each). The CDR3 runs 17 residues. V was pared by 0 bases and J by 0 bases, with 11 bases between. The germline V gene has CDR1 LGHNA and CDR2 YNFKEQ. In DNA form, the CDR3 reads TGTGCCAGCAGCCAAGATTTGCAGGGAGCGAACACCGGGGAGCTGTTTTTT. Protein product: CASSQDLQGANTGELFF.

In its sample, this clonotype was seen a few times. This CDR3 fails to terminate in the conserved phenylalanine or tryptophan, so it likely reflects a read error. Because the CDR3's place on the DNA is in doubt, the DNA is left out and the CDR3 is given as listed by TCRdb. V gene TRBV6-5 combines with J gene TRBJ1-6. Germline CDR1 reads MNHEY; CDR2 reads SVGAGI. The CDR3 region is 11 residues in length, termini included. This chain's CDR3 is CASAWGASTHY.

The V and J genes are TRBV29-1 and TRBJ2-1; 11 bases match TRBD2. The CDR3 is 15 residues long. After removal of 1 base from V and 7 bases from J, the junction contained 6 bases not matched to a gene. CDR1 and CDR2 (germline): SQVTM, ANQGSEA. CDR3 in amino acids: CSVEGVAGGPNEQFF. CDR3 sequence (DNA): TGCAGCGTTGAAGGGGTAGCGGGAGGGCCGAATGAGCAGTTCTTC.

The chain has TRBV2 and TRBJ1-1, with D tentatively TRBD1 (6 bases). The germline V gene encodes CDR1 SNHLY and CDR2 FYNNEI. The CDR3 has 15 amino acids. V lost 6 bases, J lost 4 bases, and 18 bases lay in between. DNA for the CDR3: TGTGCCAGCAGCGTCCCGGGGGCGACAGGCACTGAAGCTTTCTTT. It specifies CASSVPGATGTEAFF.

The chain joins TRBV19 to TRBJ2-2; the D gene is possibly TRBD1 (6 bases). V was cut by 4 bases and J by 0 bases, with 9 bases left in between. This CDR3 contains 15 residues. Germline V gives CDR1 LNHDA, CDR2 SQIVND (reference sequence). CDR3 in amino acids: CASSRRTANTGELFF. Written as DNA, the CDR3 is TGTGCCAGTAGTAGGAGGACAGCGAACACCGGGGAGCTGTTTTTT. Filled out from reference TRBV19 and TRBJ2-2, the complete variable domain reads DGGITQSPKYLFRKEGQNVTLSCEQNLNHDAMYWYRQDPGQGLRLIYYSQIVNDFQKGDIAEGYSVSREKKESFPLTVTSAQKNPTAFYLCASSRRTANTGELFFGEGSRLTVL.

The CDR3 DNA is TGTGCCAGTAGTACTACAGGGTCCTATGGCTACACCTTC. Translation gives CASSTTGSYGYTF. The chain recombines TRBV19 with TRBJ1-2; D possibly corresponds to TRBD1 (6 bases). From germline, CDR1 is LNHDA and CDR2 SQIVND (reference sequence). The CDR3 spans 13 residues. V was clipped by 4 bases and J by 4 bases, with 10 bases between them. Combining the CDR3 with reference TRBV19 and TRBJ1-2 gives the whole variable domain DGGITQSPKYLFRKEGQNVTLSCEQNLNHDAMYWYRQDPGQGLRLIYYSQIVNDFQKGDIAEGYSVSREKKESFPLTVTSAQKNPTAFYLCASSTTGSYGYTFGSGTRLTVV.

This chain uses TRBV2 with TRBJ1-2, with TRBD1 matching 8 bases. Looked up from germline, CDR1 is SNHLY and CDR2 is FYNNEI. The V and J ends lost 0 bases and 4 bases, in that order; junction bases with no gene match: 7. This CDR3 comprises 16 residues. The CDR3 DNA is TGTGCCAGCAGTGAAGCGGTAGGACAGGGTATCTATGGCTACACCTTC. It translates to CASSEAVGQGIYGYTF.

The rearrangement links TRBV29-1 to TRBJ2-7, with 8 positions matching TRBD1. The V gene end was trimmed by 5 bases and the J gene end by 2 bases; junction bases not matched to a gene: 8. Germline loops: CDR1 SQVTM, CDR2 ANQGSEA. This CDR3 is built from 14 residues. CDR3 amino acids: CSVLRQGTTYEQYF. The CDR3 DNA follows: TGCAGCGTTTTGAGACAGGGGACAACCTACGAGCAGTACTTC.

This clonotype came up a few times. The V and J genes are TRBV2 and TRBJ2-7; no definite D call. Germline assignment: CDR1 SNHLY and CDR2 FYNNEI. The ends were cut back, 7 bases at V and 9 bases at J, with 19 bases in the middle. The CDR3 is made up of 13 amino acids. The CDR3 nucleotides are TGTGCCAGCAATCCGTTGGCAGCTCCGGGGCAGTACTTC. Its protein product is CASNPLAAPGQYF. Together with reference TRBV2 and TRBJ2-7, the CDR3 gives the full variable domain: EPEVTQTPSHQVTQMGQEVILRCVPISNHLYFYWYRQILGQKVEFLVSFYNNEISEKSEIFDDQFSVERPDGSNFTLKIRSTKLEDSAMYFCASNPLAAPGQYFGPGTRLTVT.

The chain uses TRBV7-9 and TRBJ1-2, with D tentatively TRBD1 (5 bases). The CDR3 is 15 residues long. Germline CDR1 is SEHNR and CDR2 is FQNEAQ (reference sequence). Trimming stripped 4 bases from V and 0 bases from J, with 12 bases between. CDR3 region: CASSSGPGPNYGYTF. CDR3 sequence (DNA): TGTGCCAGCAGCTCAGGACCGGGACCTAACTATGGCTACACCTTC.

This clonotype appeared many times. V and J are TRBV7-9 and TRBJ2-1, with a weak D call TRBD1 (6 bases). This CDR3 region has 16 residues. Germline CDR1 SEHNR, CDR2 FQNEAQ (reference sequence). V lost 5 bases and J lost 0, with 14 bases in between. CDR3 amino acids: CASSPRQESSYNEQFF. In DNA form, the CDR3 reads TGTGCCAGCAGCCCGCGACAGGAGAGCTCCTACAATGAGCAGTTCTTC.

The CDR3 spells CASSRDLTGELFF. As DNA, the CDR3 is TGTGCCAGCAGCCGAGACCTCACCGGGGAGCTGTTTTTT. The chain uses TRBV7-6 and TRBJ2-2; D gene ambiguous. This CDR3 comprises 13 residues. Trimming removed 5 bases from V and 4 bases from J, with 8 bases in between. Germline V gene data show CDR1 as SGHVS and CDR2 as FNYEAQ.

There are many counts of this clonotype. The J gene is TRBJ2-7, the V gene TRBV7-8; the D is unclear. Looked up from germline, CDR1 is SGHVS and CDR2 is FQNEAQ. The CDR3 extends over 13 amino acids. Trimming stripped 9 bases from V and 9 bases from J, with 21 bases between. The CDR3: CASTPGSRMGQYF. DNA for the CDR3: TGTGCCAGTACTCCGGGCTCGAGGATGGGGCAGTACTTC.